This T cell receptor (beta chain) was observed in a study of T cell repertoires in cytomegalovirus infection. Overall study context: Public signatures in TCR beta pointed to CMV infection and matching HLA type.

Overall study findings and caveats: Predominance within the ex vivo response was attributable to HLA-C-restricted CMV-specific TCR beta clonotypes. Accumulated public TCR beta family frequency recognized individuals carrying CMV together with the relevant HLA.

Germline V gene lookup returns CDR1 MNHEY and CDR2 SVGAGI. The CDR3 covers 14 residues. V was clipped by 4 bases and J by 7 bases, with 13 bases between them. This clonotype showed up just a few times. The antigen remains undetermined. TCRdb recomputed calls from the reads with MiXCR, one row per CDR3 protein. The repertoire consists of under 150,000 distinct CDR3 sequences, with more than 20% occurring once and the leading ten covering 30% to 35%. The receptor was derived from a human donor in good health (CMV status not recorded). Some clones in this sample may be carry-over from other donors' samples. Sequencing was done on a sample of PBMCs, sequenced either directly or after in vitro stimulation (not recorded which). The chain carries TRBV6-5 and TRBJ1-4; D is ambiguous. CDR3 nucleotides: TGTGCCAGCAGTTCTCGACACCGTCGTGAAAAACTGTTTTTT. The encoded protein is CASSSRHRREKLFF.